The sample holds one count of the clone carrying this T cell receptor beta chain. Original processing methods: Amplification of reference gene primers provided the estimated nucleated cell counts. Profiled with immunoSEQ multiplex PCR; TCRdb holds only in-frame clones, not every one. V and J calls and clone size are as listed in that table; D and trimming were resolved from the DNA. The table lists 180,000 or so clones, approximately 90% of them singletons. This specimen comes from a study of blood T cell repertoires in COVID-19. For the study at large: Donors in the United States, Italy and Spain gave samples during acute or convalescent COVID-19. From T cells, B-cell-depleted T cells, or PBMCs came the material, which was cDNA or gDNA.

J lost 4 bases, V lost 7 bases, and 8 bases had no gene match. The CDR3 consists of 13 residues. Germline loops: CDR1 SQVTM, CDR2 ANQGSEA. The TCR sequence derives from a man aged 18 to 29 with acute or convalescent COVID-19. The sequenced material came from peripheral blood. The chain is built from TRBV29-1 and TRBJ1-1; 8 positions agree with TRBD1. CDR3 DNA: TGCAGCGCCGCCCAGGGGGCAGTCACTGAAGCTTTCTTT. It translates to CSAAQGAVTEAFF.